Detailed here is one T cell receptor (beta chain). The antigen is not known. The CDR3 has 12 residues. Per germline, CDR1 MNHEY and CDR2 SMNVEV (reference sequence). Trimming stripped 5 bases from V and 5 bases from J, with 10 bases between. This sample is part of a study of graft-versus-host responses after intestinal transplantation. The method was immunoSEQ multiplex PCR; TCRdb's version includes in-frame clones alone and lacks a portion of them. The table has about 99,000 clones, 80% to 95% seen once. V usage is TRBV27 and J usage is TRBJ2-7; no clear D gene. The sample was unstimulated CD8+ T cells sorted from spleen or lymph node cells, taken before intestinal transplant. The clonotype originates from a human donor who received an intestinal transplant. CDR3 residues: CASSATANEQYF. Written as DNA, the CDR3 is TGTGCCAGCAGTGCGACTGCGAACGAGCAGTACTTC.